This is a list of T cell receptor beta chains from one sample in a study of blood T cell repertoires in acute mononucleosis. Clones were read by immunoSEQ multiplex PCR, and TCRdb kept only the in-frame ones, dropping some. The sample has 7,700 or so clones, 20% to 30% seen once. The sequencing here drew on EBV YVL epitope tetramer+ CD8+ T cells sorted from PBMCs, taken during acute infectious mononucleosis. All receptors derive from a woman younger than 35 with infectious mononucleosis caused by EBV. The CDR3 runs from the conserved cysteine through the conserved F or W. The D gene is left open where the match is weak. Only some rows state a clone size, as once, few, many or a class for expanded clones.

TRBV6-5	TRBJ2-7	few	TRBD2	TGTGCCAGCAGCTGGACTAGCTCCTACGAGCAGTACTTC	CASSWTSSYEQYF
TRBV9	TRBJ2-6	few	TRBD1	TGTGCCAGCGGGGGACAGGGTGGTGGGGCCAACGCCCTGACTTTC	CASGGQGGGANALTF
TRBV7-7	TRBJ2-3	few	-	TGTGCCAGCAGCTCTCTAGCCACAGATACGCAGTATTTT	CASSSLATDTQYF
TRBV13	TRBJ2-2	-	TRBD2	TGTGCCAGCAGCTCACTAGCGGGAAGGTCTCGGAGCGGGGAGCTGTTTTTT	CASSSLAGRSRSGELFF
TRBV6-5	TRBJ2-5	-	TRBD2	TGTGCCAGCACACTAGCGGGGTCGGGGGAGCAGTACTTC	CASTLAGSGEQYF
TRBV27	TRBJ1-1	-	TRBD1	TGTGCCAGCAGACCCTTCCAGGGGGGGGCAAGTGAAGCTTTCTTT	CASRPFQGGASEAFF
TRBV9	TRBJ2-5	-	TRBD2	TGTGCCAGCAGTGGGATAGCGGGGGCCCTCTCTAGGACCCAGTACTTC	CASSGIAGALSRTQYF
TRBV5-5	TRBJ1-5	-	-	TGTGCCAGCAGCCATACAGGGCCGGGCAATCAGCCCCAGCATTTT	CASSHTGPGNQPQHF
TRBV25-1	TRBJ2-1	-	-	TGTGCCAGCAGTGAACAGGCGAATGAGCAGCTCTTC	CASSEQANEQLF
TRBV4-1	TRBJ2-3	few	TRBD2	TGCGCCAGCAGCCAAGATAATCGGCTAGCGGGGGCAGATACGCAGTATTTT	CASSQDNRLAGADTQYF
TRBV11-2	TRBJ2-3	many	-	TGTGCCAGCAGCTTAACAGGACCGGGTGCAGATACGCAGTATTTT	CASSLTGPGADTQYF
TRBV19	TRBJ2-1	-	-	TGTGCCTGGAATGATGGTCCAAACTACAATGAGCAGTTCTTC	CAWNDGPNYNEQFF
TRBV11-2	TRBJ2-7	few	TRBD1	TGCGCCAGCAGCCACGGACAGGGTGAGGGGTACGAGCAGTACTTC	CASSHGQGEGYEQYF
TRBV7-9	TRBJ2-7	-	-	TGTGCCAGCAGCCAAAAAGGGGGTCGTTCGTGGCGCTACGAGCAGTACTTC	CASSQKGGRSWRYEQYF
TRBV27	TRBJ2-7	few	-	TGTGCCAGCAGTTTCCTGAGCGGCGAGCAGTACTTC	CASSFLSGEQYF
TRBV28	TRBJ2-7	-	-	TGTGCCAGCAGTTCCCGGACAGCTACCTACGAGCAGTACTTC	CASSSRTATYEQYF
TRBV2	TRBJ1-1	few	-	TGTGCCAGCAGCCCGATTAGGGGGTGGGAGAACACTGAAGCTTTCTTT	CASSPIRGWENTEAFF
TRBV28	TRBJ2-1	few	TRBD2	TGTGCCAGCAGCTTGAGTCTAGCGGGAGTCCATGAGCAGTTCTTC	CASSLSLAGVHEQFF
TRBV9	TRBJ2-7	few	-	TGTGCCAGCAGTGGCTACGGGGATTCCTACGAGCAGTACTTC	CASSGYGDSYEQYF
TRBV7-3	TRBJ2-3	-	TRBD2	TGTGCCAGCAAGTTAGTCATCGCGGGAGCAGGGCACACAGATACGCAGTATTTT	CASKLVIAGAGHTDTQYF
TRBV5-6	TRBJ2-1	few	-	TGTGCCAGCAGGAATTACAGGGAGGCCACTGGAGAGCAGTTCTTC	CASRNYREATGEQFF
TRBV4-1	TRBJ2-7	-	-	TGTGCCAGCAGCTCGAGTGAGGTGGGAATGTACGAGCAGTACTTC	CASSSSEVGMYEQYF
TRBV6-6	TRBJ2-5	many	-	TGTGCCAGCAGTTACCTCAGGGGTTCCCAAGAGACCCAGTACTTC	CASSYLRGSQETQYF
TRBV27	TRBJ2-7	-	TRBD2	TGTGCCAGCAAGCGGGGACTAGCGGGAAATTACGAGCAGTACTTC	CASKRGLAGNYEQYF
TRBV25-1	TRBJ2-1	-	-	TGTGCCAGCAGCTTAGTGCCTAACCTCAATGAGCAGTTCTTC	CASSLVPNLNEQFF
TRBV6-5	TRBJ2-1	-	TRBD2	TGTGCCAGCAGCTTGAGTCTAGCGGGAGTCCATGAGCAGTTCTTC	CASSLSLAGVHEQFF
TRBV4-3	TRBJ2-3	many	-	TGCGCCAGCAGCCGCCACTTCGAGACAGATACGCAGTATTTT	CASSRHFETDTQYF
TRBV27	TRBJ2-7	medium-sized	-	TGTGCCAGCAGTCCGGGTCTCGCCTACGAGCAGTACTTC	CASSPGLAYEQYF
TRBV28	TRBJ2-7	-	-	TGTGCCAGCCCAACATTGCAGGGAGTCGCCTACGAGCAGTACTTC	CASPTLQGVAYEQYF
TRBV7-2	TRBJ2-1	few	-	TGCGCCAGCAGCCAAGTAGGGGAGGATGAGCAGTTCTTC	CASSQVGEDEQFF
TRBV29-1	TRBJ2-1	-	-	TGCAGCGTTGGGGCAGGCGAAGGGCAGTTCTTC	CSVGAGEGQFF